These 3 T cell receptor beta chains share one sample of origin, sequenced in a study of regulatory T cells in long-lasting Graves disease. Time point of the sample: newly diagnosed GD, antithyroid drugs for less than 3 months. RNA from PBMCs was the source of the TCR library. Relying on iRepertoire HTBI primers and Arm-PCR of CDR3 regions, the team built TCR beta libraries. TCRdb reanalysed the multiplex PCR reads using MiXCR and keeps one entry per CDR3 protein. Counted here are roughly 530,000 distinct CDR3 sequences, 15% to 20% occurring once; the ten biggest clones make up around 25%. These records were also assigned to another study, of T cells in Graves' hyperthyroidism and ophthalmopathy.

The input for sequencing was peripheral blood mononuclear cells (PBMCs), taken at new diagnosis, from a patient treated with antithyroid drugs. These receptors originate from a middle-aged woman with Graves disease.

This clonotype was detected ten times or more. CDR3 coding DNA: TGCGCCAGCAGCCCTGGACAGGGAAAAGCTTATAATTCACCCCTCCACTTT. Encoded protein: CASSPGQGKAYNSPLHF. The rearrangement joins TRBV5-1 to TRBJ1-6, with TRBD1 matching over 8 bases. V trimming: 4 bases; J trimming: 4 bases; junction bases outside the gene matches: 10. Germline lookup yields CDR1 SGHRS and CDR2 YFSETQ. The CDR3 spans 17 residues. Drawing the rest from reference TRBV5-1 and TRBJ1-6, the complete variable domain is KAGVTQTPRYLIKTRGQQVTLSCSPISGHRSVSWYQQTPGQGLQFLFEYFSETQRNKGNFPGRFSGRQFSNSRSEMNVSTLELGDSALYLCASSPGQGKAYNSPLHFGNGTRLTVT.

This clonotype has at least ten counts. The genes are TRBV2 and TRBJ2-1; no firm D call. V was pared by 3 bases and J by 12 bases, with 0 bases between. The CDR3 contains 8 residues. From germline, CDR1 is SNHLY and CDR2 FYNNEI. The CDR3 here is CASSEQFF. Written as DNA, the CDR3 is TGTGCCAGCAGTGAGCAGTTCTTC.

The gene calls are TRBV27 and TRBJ2-7, with TRBD1 matching 12 bases. Unmatched junction bases numbered 5, after V lost 4 bases and J lost 7 bases. CDR3 length: 14 amino acids. Per the germline V gene, CDR1 is MNHEY and CDR2 is SMNVEV (reference sequence). The CDR3 DNA follows: TGTGCCAGCAGTTCGGGGACAGGGGGCGGTGAGCAGTACTTC. It yields the protein CASSSGTGGGEQYF.